This T cell receptor beta chain is drawn from a study of Ad26.COV2.S vaccination and SARS-CoV-2 variants. Study observations and caveats: It is possible that the TCR breadth and depth analyses underestimated the total T cell responses. Spike-specific responses of CD8+ and CD4+ T cells were reported to display substantial breadth after vaccination.

Treatment: 15 to 20 received Ad26.COV2.S at low or high dose, single or two shots; about five received placebo; per-sample allocation not given. Specimens were obtained on day 63 following the first vaccine or placebo injection. What was given as vaccine was an Ad26 vector encoding Wuhan-strain SARS-CoV-2 spike. Only in-frame clones appear in the TCRdb table, and some are missing; sequencing was by immunoSEQ multiplex PCR. The sample includes hundreds of thousands of clones, approximately 88% of them seen just once. Of note for this clone: Its specificity is not known.

This CDR3 contains 14 residues. Germline V lookup: CDR1 LNHDA, CDR2 SQIVND (reference sequence). Between the trimmed V and J ends, which lost 11 bases and 8 bases, there was a span of 24 bases. This clonotype was sampled from a person between 18 and 65 years old who received the Ad26.COV2.S COVID-19 vaccine or a placebo. J is TRBJ2-5 and V is TRBV19; possible D gene TRBD2, 6 bases. This sample comprised peripheral blood, obtained in a trial of Ad26.COV2.S vaccine versus placebo. In DNA, the CDR3 is TGTGCCGCCCGCTCATCACCCCGTAGCGGCACCCAGTACTTC. This encodes CAARSSPRSGTQYF.